Listed here are 13 T cell receptor beta chains from one sample, sequenced in a study of T-cell memory formation after mild COVID-19. TCRdb reanalysed the 5' RACE reads using MiXCR and keeps one entry per CDR3 protein. The table has just over 150,000 distinct CDR3 sequences, roughly 30% seen once. The source material was PBMCs or a T cell subset sorted from them (not recorded which). Receptor source: an adult woman who had mild COVID-19 (a few samples of this study predate the infection). Cell type and time point are not known.

This sequence joins TRBV6-2 or TRBV6-3 and TRBJ2-2, with 11 bases lining up with TRBD2. Germline CDR1 reads MNHEY; CDR2 reads SVGEGT. CDR3 length equals 15 residues. Germline trimming cut 6 bases from V and 4 bases from J; bases unmatched to any gene: 4. The DNA of the CDR3 is TGTGCCAGCAGACTAGCGGGAGCGGGCACCGGGGAGCTGTTTTTT. It codes for CASRLAGAGTGELFF.

This clonotype turned up a few times. V gene TRBV27 combines with J gene TRBJ2-3; 10 positions match TRBD1. Per germline, CDR1 MNHEY and CDR2 SMNVEV (reference sequence). CDR3 size: 15 residues. V lost 6 bases to trimming and J lost 4 bases; unmatched junction nucleotides: 7. CDR3 nucleotide sequence: TGTGCCAGCAGGGCGGGACAGGGGTCGGCAGATACGCAGTATTTT. Residues: CASRAGQGSADTQYF.

The chain joins TRBV7-9 to TRBJ2-3; unclear D gene. CDR3 length: 18 residues. V lost 2 bases, J lost 2 bases, and 20 bases lay in between. The germline V gene has CDR1 SEHNR and CDR2 FQNEAQ (reference sequence). CDR3 in DNA: TGTGCCAGCAGCTTATCCCTCGAGAGGAATCCCCCCACAGATACGCAGTATTTT. Protein product: CASSLSLERNPPTDTQYF.

This sequence joins TRBV4-3 and TRBJ2-7, with unresolved D. Per germline, CDR1 LGHNA and CDR2 YSLEER. The CDR3 runs 15 residues. Trimming left V 0 bases short and J 1 base short, with 10 bases between. CDR3 nucleotides: TGCGCCAGCAGCCAAGATCTGGACGGGTCCTACGAGCAGTACTTC. It codes for CASSQDLDGSYEQYF.

This chain connects TRBV10-3 to TRBJ2-3; TRBD2 is a possible D gene (6 bases). Germline CDR1 and CDR2: ENHRY and SYGVKD. Trimming shortened V by 4 bases and J by 2 bases, and 7 bases separated the two germline ends. This CDR3 spans 13 amino acids. CDR3 in amino acids: CAISGRDTDTQYF. The CDR3 DNA reads TGTGCCATCAGTGGGCGGGACACAGATACGCAGTATTTT.

The chain has TRBV20-1 and TRBJ2-7; no reliable D call. The CDR3 loop spans 14 amino acids. From germline, CDR1 is DFQATT and CDR2 SNEGSKA (reference sequence). V was clipped by 2 bases and J by 6 bases, with 17 bases between them. This CDR3 reads CSARSSADYSEQYF. For the CDR3, the DNA is TGCAGTGCTAGATCCTCGGCAGATTATTCCGAGCAGTACTTC.

This clonotype was seen a handful of times. V gene TRBV5-1 combines with J gene TRBJ1-2, with 9 bases matching TRBD1. The germline V gene encodes CDR1 SGHRS and CDR2 YFSETQ. The junction had 5 bases not matched to a gene; V was cut back by 0 bases and J by 8 bases. This CDR3 spans 14 amino acids. CDR3 nucleotides: TGCGCCAGCAGCTTGGGAAGACAGGGGGACGGCTACACCTTC. This translates into CASSLGRQGDGYTF.

This clonotype was seen more than once but under ten times. The chain combines TRBV7-9 with TRBJ1-3; D is ambiguous. CDR1 and CDR2 (germline): SEHNR, FQNEAQ (reference sequence). V was trimmed by 5 bases and J by 0 bases, leaving 14 bases between them. The CDR3 is 16 amino acids. In DNA form, the CDR3 reads TGTGCCAGCAGCGAAAAAAGACGGGTCTCTGGAAACACCATATATTTT. Translating gives CASSEKRRVSGNTIYF. The full variable domain, rest sourced from reference TRBV7-9 and TRBJ1-3, is DTGVSQNPRHKITKRGQNVTFRCDPISEHNRLYWYRQTLGQGPEFLTYFQNEAQLEKSRLLSDRFSAERPKGSFSTLEIQRTEQGDSAMYLCASSEKRRVSGNTIYFGEGSWLTVV.

This clonotype came up a few times. The chain links TRBV2 to TRBJ1-2; 7 bases agree with TRBD1. Germline lookup yields CDR1 SNHLY and CDR2 FYNNEI. The CDR3 has 13 amino acids. V shed 7 bases, J shed 4 bases, and the junction held 6 bases outside the gene matches. The CDR3 nucleotides read TGTGCCAGCAACAACAGGGGCGGCTATGGCTACACCTTC. This sequence encodes CASNNRGGYGYTF.

The CDR3: CASSLNWGQDSYEQYF. The CDR3 DNA sequence: TGTGCCAGCAGTTTAAATTGGGGACAGGATTCCTACGAGCAGTACTTC. The chain joins TRBV27 to TRBJ2-7; 8 nucleotides align to TRBD1. The CDR3 contains 16 residues. Germline V gene lookup returns CDR1 MNHEY and CDR2 SMNVEV (reference sequence). V lost 2 bases to trimming and J lost 1 base; unmatched junction nucleotides: 7.

This clonotype was seen more than once but under ten times. The chain has TRBV18 and TRBJ1-1; D remains unclear. Trimming left V 0 bases short and J 4 bases short, with 12 bases between. CDR1 is KGHSH and CDR2 is LQKENI in the germline V gene. The CDR3 loop spans 15 amino acids. CDR3 protein: CASSPPAGQATEAFF. The DNA of the CDR3 is TGTGCCAGCTCACCACCGGCGGGCCAGGCCACTGAAGCTTTCTTT.

Only a few counts were recorded for this clonotype. This chain joins TRBV10-3 and TRBJ2-3, with D tentatively TRBD1 (6 bases). CDR1 and CDR2 (germline): ENHRY, SYGVKD. The CDR3 spans 18 residues. With 1 base removed from V and 0 bases from J, the gap between germline ends came to 17 bases. CDR3 coding DNA: TGTGCCATCAGTGAGTGGCCGAACAGGGAGCTTAGCACAGATACGCAGTATTTT. Translating it yields CAISEWPNRELSTDTQYF.

The rearrangement links TRBV5-1 to TRBJ1-1, with 8 positions matching TRBD1. The CDR3 is 13 amino acids. Germline V CDR1 and CDR2: SGHRS, YFSETQ. The junction had 2 bases not matched to a gene; V was cut back by 2 bases and J by 5 bases. DNA for the CDR3: TGCGCCAGCAGCTTCACAGGGGGAACTGAAGCTTTCTTT. It specifies CASSFTGGTEAFF.